This TCR beta chain was sequenced during a study of T cells after posttransplantation cyclophosphamide listed by TCRdb under 2016. The study in broad terms: T cell repertoire reconstitution was tracked by TRB sequencing after myeloablative bone marrow transplantation in which posttransplantation cyclophosphamide was used as GVHD prophylaxis. Up to roughly 3 additional blood samples from 2 to 5.2 years after transplant were also TRB-sequenced in 3 patients, as was pretransplant blood from a handful of patients. Public TRB sequences were compared against a database of over 3,600 sequences linked to responses to pathogens, tumor antigens, self-antigens and alloantigens. Samples from some 40 PTCy-treated patients, along with samples from about 16 of their related bone marrow donors, underwent antigen receptor sequencing. Because TRA and TRB clonality correlated tightly in several samples, later TCR analyses were limited to TRB. Blood from all 30 or so PTCy patients with 1-year posttransplant specimens was subjected to TRB sequencing. Study-wide conclusions, independent of this receptor: Across around 48 patients, recipient CMV seropositivity and CMV reactivation were highly associated with TRB clonality; PTCy diversity was similar to CNI/methotrexate controls. The TRB repertoires of T cells infiltrating skin or GI tract showed only limited overlap with the TRB repertoires of T cells in blood. At 1-2 months, donor-recipient similarity was low but rose over the first year, and the later blood repertoires were often dominated by donor CD8+ memory clones.

Per the germline V gene, MDHEN is the CDR1 and SYDVKM is the CDR2. The CDR3 runs 13 residues from the cysteine to the phenylalanine. Only the CDR3 portion is preserved as DNA: 39 bases, with reading frame beginning at the first base. V drops 6 bases and J drops 0 bases, leaving 6 bases in between. In regard to this clone: Its antigen specificity is not known. Nothing much larger sits one base from this clone, and base qualities are not available.

Peripheral blood samples were provided by related bone marrow donors on the day of marrow donation. Peripheral blood and bone marrow mononuclear cells were isolated by Ficoll-Hypaque density centrifugation and were cryopreserved. CD4+ and CD8+ T cells, including naive and memory subsets, were sorted by FACS on a FACSAria II. TRB sequencing was run on genomic DNA with either the immunoSEQ assay at survey resolution or the hsTCRB kit. Regarding the original processing steps: The immunoSEQ software was used for initial read processing, and the LymphoSeq R package was used for repertoire analyses. Clonality was calculated as 1 minus normalized Shannon entropy, and the Gini coefficient was also calculated for each TRB dataset. To infer phenotypes in unsorted samples, TRB sequences from sorted subsets of the recipient or donor were mapped onto unsorted samples from the same recipient. In TCRdb, the immuneACCESS table is reduced to in-frame sequences with V and J assigned. These tables do not hold every clone; where another copy was compared, an unresolved V gene accounts for under half, and the others remain unexplained. D and trimming were read from the DNA, whereas the V and J calls and clone size are those reported in that table. This sample is represented by tens of thousands of clones; almost 75% of them were singletons. The biggest ten clones account for around 0.7% of the sample.

What was sequenced was memory CD4+ T cells sorted from PBMCs. The sequence was collected from an older woman in good health, CMV-negative, and a related stem cell transplant donor. This receptor chain uses TRBV28 and TRBJ2-1; matching of 5 bases hints at TRBD2 as the D gene. The sequenced DNA: TGTGCCAGCAGCGGGGACTCCTACAATGAGCAGTTCTTC. It is translated as CASSGDSYNEQFF. Full variable domain (CDR3 extended with the reference TRBV28 and TRBJ2-1 proteins): DVKVTQSSRYLVKRTGEKVFLECVQDMDHENMFWYRQDPGLGLRLIYFSYDVKMKEKGDIPEGYSVSREKKERFSLILESASTNQTSMYLCASSGDSYNEQFFGPGTRLTVL.